These 20 T cell receptor beta chains share one sample of origin, sequenced in a study of long-term antiretroviral therapy in people with HIV. At survey level, the immunoSEQ assay was run in its v3.0 version. Sequenced by immunoSEQ multiplex PCR; TCRdb stores in-frame clones only, minus some. Counted here are 15,000 to 20,000 clones, 84% occurring once; the ten biggest clones make up 7% to 10%. The sequences come from unsorted PBMCs, collected 0.1 years after starting antiretroviral therapy. These receptors all come from a man between 18 and 35 years old with HIV.

This clone was seen a single time. The chain joins TRBV9 to TRBJ2-1, with unresolved D. The CDR3 is 12 residues long. From germline, CDR1 is SGDLS and CDR2 YYNGEE. V was clipped by 4 bases and J by 7 bases, with 9 bases between them. CDR3: CASSPDENEQFF. In nucleotides, the CDR3 is TGTGCCAGCAGCCCTGACGAGAATGAGCAGTTCTTC. The whole variable domain, remainder taken from reference TRBV9 and TRBJ2-1, is DSGVTQTPKHLITATGQRVTLRCSPRSGDLSVYWYQQSLDQGLQFLIQYYNGEERAKGNILERFSAQQFPDLHSELNLSSLELGDSALYFCASSPDENEQFFGPGTRLTVL.

This clone showed up just once. The chain is built from TRBV27 and TRBJ2-2, with D perhaps being TRBD1 or TRBD2 (5 bases each). Trimming took off 8 bases at V and 13 bases at J, with 14 bases between the two ends. Germline values: CDR1 MNHEY, CDR2 SMNVEV (reference sequence). The CDR3 has 11 amino acids. CDR3 DNA sequence: TGTGCCAGCCAGAGGGGCGGGTCGCTGTTTTTT. This sequence encodes CASQRGGSLFF.

This clone is categorized as medium-sized. The rearrangement joins TRBV18 to TRBJ2-1; D tentatively fits TRBD1 or TRBD2 (5 bases each). The ends were cut back, 1 base at V and 7 bases at J, with 11 bases in the middle. CDR1 and CDR2 from the germline V gene are KGHSH and LQKENI. The CDR3 has 14 residues. In DNA form, the CDR3 reads TGTGCCAGCTCACCACTCGAGGGGTGGAATGAGCAGTTCTTC. Encoded protein: CASSPLEGWNEQFF.

The chain employs TRBV4-1 and TRBJ2-7; 9 bases match TRBD1. This CDR3 has 14 residues. Germline V gene sequence: CDR1 MGHRA, CDR2 YSYEKL. V shed 4 bases, J shed 5 bases, and the junction held 6 bases outside the gene matches. The CDR3 region has the DNA TGCGCCAGCAGCCCTCGACAGGGGGGCGACGAGCAGTACTTC. Protein: CASSPRQGGDEQYF.

The chain uses TRBV4-3 and TRBJ1-1; no clear D gene. Germline CDR1 is LGHNA and CDR2 is YSLEER. The CDR3 spans 13 residues. Trimming took 0 bases from V and 1 from J, leaving 3 bases between them. The CDR3 DNA sequence: TGCGCCAGCAGCCAAGATCCGAACACTGAAGCTTTCTTT. This translates into CASSQDPNTEAFF.

The genes are TRBV9 and TRBJ2-7; D is uncertain. Germline V gene lookup returns CDR1 SGDLS and CDR2 YYNGEE. There are 14 residues in the CDR3. Trimming removed 4 bases at V and 6 bases at J, with 17 bases between. CDR3 DNA sequence: TGTGCCAGCAGCCAGAACCCTACAGTCCCCGAGCAGTACTTC. It is translated as CASSQNPTVPEQYF.

The chain uses TRBV9 and TRBJ1-2; D uncertain. The CDR3 totals 13 residues. From germline, CDR1 is SGDLS and CDR2 YYNGEE. V was trimmed by 6 bases and J by 2 bases, leaving 11 bases between them. Here the CDR3 reads CASTTHGNYGYTF. CDR3 nucleotide sequence: TGTGCCAGCACCACTCACGGGAACTATGGCTACACCTTC.

The V call is TRBV7-2, the J call TRBJ2-5, with 8 nucleotides matching TRBD2. CDR1 and CDR2 from the germline V gene are SGHTA and FQGNSA. The CDR3 loop spans 16 amino acids. Unmatched junction bases numbered 4, after V lost 1 base and J lost 0 bases. DNA for the CDR3: TGTGCCAGCAGCTTAGGGAGTAGCGGGAACCAAGAGACCCAGTACTTC. This sequence encodes CASSLGSSGNQETQYF.

The rearrangement links TRBV10-2 to TRBJ2-1, with 8 bases aligning to TRBD2. The CDR3 sequence is 15 residues long. V lost 3 bases, J lost 2 bases, and 3 bases stayed unmatched. Per the germline V gene, CDR1 is WSHSY and CDR2 is SAAADI. CDR3 residues: CASSEAGEAYNEQFF. CDR3 nucleotide sequence: TGCGCCAGCAGTGAAGCGGGGGAAGCCTACAATGAGCAGTTCTTC.

The rearrangement joins TRBV27 to TRBJ2-3; D ambiguous. The CDR3 is 13 amino acids. With 7 bases removed from V and 4 bases from J, the gap between germline ends came to 12 bases. Germline V CDR1 and CDR2: MNHEY, SMNVEV (reference sequence). The chain's CDR3 is CASNLRSSDTQYF. DNA of the CDR3: TGTGCCAGCAACCTTAGATCTTCAGATACGCAGTATTTT.

This rearrangement joins TRBV7-3 to TRBJ2-3, with D possibly TRBD1 on 5 matching bases. V lost 5 bases and J 3 bases, leaving 18 bases between the germline ends. Germline assignment: CDR1 SGHTA and CDR2 FQGTGA. The CDR3 has 16 residues. The CDR3 loop is CASSHSAGMRTDTQYF. The DNA of the CDR3 is TGTGCCAGCAGCCACTCGGCAGGGATGAGGACAGATACGCAGTATTTT.

The rearrangement links TRBV15 to TRBJ2-7; D not resolved. V lost 1 base, J lost 1 base, and 8 bases lay in between. Germline values: CDR1 LNHNV, CDR2 YYDKDF (reference sequence). The CDR3 sequence is 14 residues long. Here the CDR3 reads CATSRGHPSYEQYF. The CDR3 DNA sequence: TGTGCCACCAGCAGAGGACACCCTTCCTACGAGCAGTACTTC.

The chain uses TRBV9 and TRBJ2-1, with a tentative D call TRBD2 (6 bases). V was pared by 0 bases and J by 10 bases, with 17 bases between. Germline loops: CDR1 SGDLS, CDR2 YYNGEE. The CDR3 spans 15 residues. The CDR3 loop is CASSVGSAGLREQFF. As DNA, the CDR3 is TGTGCCAGCAGCGTAGGTTCAGCGGGCCTGCGAGAGCAGTTCTTC.

The rearrangement uses TRBV7-8 and TRBJ2-3; D is undetermined. The CDR3 covers 13 residues. The germline V gene has CDR1 SGHVS and CDR2 FQNEAQ. The V gene lost 5 bases and the J gene lost 5 bases, with 11 bases spanning the gap. The CDR3 sequence is CASSRADGDTQYF. The CDR3 coding sequence is TGTGCCAGCAGCCGGGCCGACGGAGATACGCAGTATTTT.

The V and J genes are TRBV2 and TRBJ2-1; D might be TRBD1 or TRBD2, each matching 6 bases. This CDR3 spans 14 amino acids. Trimming shortened V by 4 bases and J by 9 bases, and 16 bases separated the two germline ends. CDR1 SNHLY and CDR2 FYNNEI come from the germline V gene. The CDR3 nucleotides read TGTGCCAGCAGTGTGGATACGGGGGCGGTTGAGCAGTTCTTC. Amino acid sequence: CASSVDTGAVEQFF.

J is TRBJ2-1 and V is TRBV7-9; D is possibly TRBD2 (5 bases). Germline V gives CDR1 SEHNR, CDR2 FQNEAQ (reference sequence). This CDR3 contains 13 residues. Trimming took 2 bases from V and 6 from J, leaving 8 bases between them. This chain's CDR3 is CASSLTSPNEQFF. CDR3 DNA sequence: TGTGCCAGCAGCTTAACTAGTCCCAATGAGCAGTTCTTC. Using reference TRBV7-9 and TRBJ2-1 for the parts outside the CDR3, the full variable domain is DTGVSQNPRHKITKRGQNVTFRCDPISEHNRLYWYRQTLGQGPEFLTYFQNEAQLEKSRLLSDRFSAERPKGSFSTLEIQRTEQGDSAMYLCASSLTSPNEQFFGPGTRLTVL.

The J gene is TRBJ2-1, the V gene TRBV9; no reliable D call. This CDR3 comprises 15 residues. V lost 4 bases, J lost 1 base, and 12 bases lay in between. Germline CDR1 is SGDLS and CDR2 is YYNGEE. This chain's CDR3 is CASSPAPSSYNEQFF. CDR3 DNA sequence: TGTGCCAGCAGCCCAGCACCGAGTTCCTACAATGAGCAGTTCTTC.

Points on this clone: The junction shows a germline mismatch at one end, possibly a read error. The V call is TRBV7-7, the J call TRBJ1-1, with 8 nucleotides matching TRBD1. This CDR3 contains 17 residues. From germline, CDR1 is SSHAT and CDR2 FNYEAQ (reference sequence). CDR3 DNA sequence: TGTGCTAGCAGCTTAGTGGCGCAGGGGGCAGTCTGCACTGAAGCTTTCTTT. This sequence encodes CASSLVAQGAVCTEAFF.

The chain is built from TRBV5-1 and TRBJ1-1, with D uncertain. The V end was cut by 0 bases, the J end by 1 base, with 4 bases between. The CDR3 consists of 13 residues. Germline loops: CDR1 SGHRS, CDR2 YFSETQ. The CDR3 nucleotides read TGCGCCAGCAGCTTGGAACGGAACACTGAAGCTTTCTTT. This codes for CASSLERNTEAFF.

The gene calls are TRBV5-6 and TRBJ2-7; no reliable D call. This CDR3 region has 13 residues. Germline V gene lookup returns CDR1 SGHDT and CDR2 YYEEEE. V was shortened by 4 bases and J by 6 bases, with 14 bases between the two germline ends. For the CDR3, the DNA is TGTGCCAGCAGCCCCGGACCGGTGGCCGAGCAGTACTTC. Translating it yields CASSPGPVAEQYF.